What follows are 9 T cell receptor beta chains derived from one specimen sequenced in a study of human T cells and chemical hapten exposure. MiXCR was run by TCRdb on the RACE reads, yielding one entry per CDR3 protein. The table shows tens of thousands of distinct CDR3 sequences, with about 10% occurring only once. Time point of the sample: patch test 3, about 24 weeks after DPC sensitization. Treatment defined: therapeutic diphenylcyclopropenone sensitization with weekly scalp DPC. The source was whole blood, collected in connection with sensitization to the hapten diphenylcyclopropenone (DPC). These TCRs come from a woman in her twenties or thirties with alopecia areata. Some clones in this sample may be carry-over from other donors' samples.

This clonotype was seen a single time. The chain employs TRBV12-3 or TRBV12-4 and TRBJ1-5; 8 positions agree with TRBD1. The CDR3 is 16 residues long. J gave up 6 bases and V 5 bases, and 12 bases lay outside the gene matches. CDR3 sequence: CASSPGQGFTGQPQHF. Here the CDR3 DNA reads TGTGCCAGCAGTCCCGGACAGGGCTTTACGGGTCAGCCCCAGCATTTT.

This clonotype was seen many times. The J gene is TRBJ2-5, the V gene TRBV3-1; D remains ambiguous. V gave up 8 bases and J gave up 4 bases, with 5 bases separating them. Germline V gives CDR1 LGHDT, CDR2 YNNKEL (reference sequence). The CDR3 length is 10 residues. CDR3 residues: CASGVETQYF. CDR3 sequence (DNA): TGTGCCAGCGGCGTAGAGACCCAGTACTTC.

The J gene is TRBJ2-7, the V gene TRBV2, with 8 bases that match TRBD1. V lost 7 bases to trimming and J lost 9 bases; unmatched junction nucleotides: 14. Germline lookup yields CDR1 SNHLY and CDR2 FYNNEI. The CDR3 spans 14 residues. The CDR3 DNA sequence: TGTGCCAGCAAATTGGGACAGGCCATCTTGGGGCAGTACTTC. Protein sequence: CASKLGQAILGQYF.

This chain connects TRBV4-2 to TRBJ2-1, with D hard to call. Germline values: CDR1 LGHNA, CDR2 YNFKEQ. V was pared by 1 base and J by 7 bases, with 14 bases between. CDR3 length: 15 amino acids. The CDR3 nucleotides read TGTGCCAGCAGCCAAGTCGCCTTCGCCCTAAATGAGCAGTTCTTC. This translates into CASSQVAFALNEQFF.

This clonotype turned up a few times. V usage is TRBV29-1 and J usage is TRBJ2-1, with TRBD2 identical over 10 bases. Germline V gives CDR1 SQVTM, CDR2 ANQGSEA. This CDR3 comprises 12 residues. V dropped 4 bases and J dropped 10; count of bases not matched to a gene: 4. The CDR3 coding sequence is TGCAGCGTTGTTCCTAGCGGGGGAGAGCAGTTCTTC. Amino acid sequence: CSVVPSGGEQFF.

V is TRBV4-1 and J is TRBJ1-1, with D perhaps matching TRBD1 (6 bases). Germline CDR1 is MGHRA and CDR2 is YSYEKL. Trimming removed 5 bases from V and 5 bases from J, with 15 bases in between. The CDR3 extends over 14 amino acids. The CDR3 DNA reads TGCGCCAGCAGCTTTAGGACAGCGGGTACTGAAGCTTTCTTT. Protein product: CASSFRTAGTEAFF.

This clonotype has just a few counts. This chain connects TRBV28 to TRBJ1-2; 12 bases match TRBD1. The CDR3 runs to 15 residues. CDR1 and CDR2 from the germline V gene are MDHEN and SYDVKM. With V trimmed by 8 bases and J by 4 bases, 8 bases remained unmatched. The DNA for the CDR3 is TGTGCCAGCGGGACAGGGGGCAACAGGCTCTATGGCTACACCTTC. Its protein product is CASGTGGNRLYGYTF.

This clonotype was seen more than once but under ten times. The chain employs TRBV6-6 and TRBJ2-1; tentatively, D is TRBD1 or TRBD2 (6 bases each). The V end lost 7 bases, the J end lost 7 bases, and 17 bases lay between the germline ends. Germline loops: CDR1 MNHNY, CDR2 SVGAGI (reference sequence). CDR3 length equals 14 residues. The CDR3 nucleotides read TGTGCCAGCACCGCAGGGGAGGTTAGGAATGAGCAGTTCTTC. Amino acid sequence: CASTAGEVRNEQFF.

The chain has TRBV20-1 and TRBJ1-2; no definite D call. This CDR3 has 14 amino acids. Germline V lookup: CDR1 DFQATT, CDR2 SNEGSKA (reference sequence). V was trimmed by 2 bases and J by 6 bases, leaving 16 bases between them. CDR3 sequence (DNA): TGCAGTGCTAGAACTGGGTCCTACGCGGATGGCTACACCTTC. This encodes CSARTGSYADGYTF.